This T cell receptor (beta chain) was documented in a study of cytomegalovirus exposure and HLA in healthy donors. Study-wide findings and caveats: Generally TCR sequences proved uncommon, though certain public TCRs appeared in numerous donors. Accurate predictions that matched the HLA-A and HLA-B alleles of most subjects were reportedly made from TCR beta sequences. Analyzed later, most CMV-associated TCR beta chains appeared HLA-restricted.

V lost 0 bases to trimming and J lost 2 bases, with 7 bases between them. The germline CDR1 and CDR2 sequences are MNHEY and SVGAGI. The CDR3 is made up of 14 amino acids. The primer mix had 60 Vbeta and 13 Jbeta primers. Generated by immunoSEQ multiplex PCR, the TCRdb table keeps only in-frame clones and is missing some. The sample has about 120,000 clones, 80% seen once. Note on this clone: The antigen is unknown. Distinct nucleotide sequences in the sample also encode this CDR3.

These donors counted as nominally healthy when sampled, but unrecorded immune exposures were likely. The rearrangement joins TRBV6-5 to TRBJ1-2, with D uncertain. Sequenced input: PBMCs. The receptor's source is a man in his forties or fifties in good health and CMV-seronegative. CDR3 DNA: TGTGCCAGCAGTTACTCGGCGGGGAACTATGGCTACACCTTC. It yields the protein CASSYSAGNYGYTF.